This TCR beta chain was recovered during a study of cytomegalovirus exposure and HLA in healthy donors. Overall study findings and caveats: In a later analysis, the majority of CMV-associated beta chains seemingly showed HLA restriction. V segments that were indistinguishable, TRBV6-2 and TRBV6-3 among them, were omitted from analysis. TCR beta V- and J-gene trimming was later associated with a missense DCLRE1C variant.

Donors sampled were nominally healthy, though unrecorded immune exposures were likely. This clone was detected only once. What it binds is not known. The length of the CDR3 is 15 residues. The V gene end was trimmed by 3 bases and the J gene end by 6 bases; junction bases not matched to a gene: 5. Germline V CDR1 and CDR2: SGHTA, FQGTGA. Primers included in the PCR were 60 Vbeta and 13 Jbeta primers. Produced via immunoSEQ multiplex PCR; TCRdb's table is partial and in-frame only. Of under 40,000 clones listed, 80% are singletons. The clonotype comes from a male donor in good health and CMV-seronegative. The chain carries TRBV7-3 and TRBJ1-2; 12 bases are a match to TRBD1. Sequenced: PBMCs. The CDR3: CASSFGTGGADGYTF. The CDR3, as DNA: TGTGCCAGCAGCTTTGGGACAGGGGGCGCGGATGGCTACACCTTC.